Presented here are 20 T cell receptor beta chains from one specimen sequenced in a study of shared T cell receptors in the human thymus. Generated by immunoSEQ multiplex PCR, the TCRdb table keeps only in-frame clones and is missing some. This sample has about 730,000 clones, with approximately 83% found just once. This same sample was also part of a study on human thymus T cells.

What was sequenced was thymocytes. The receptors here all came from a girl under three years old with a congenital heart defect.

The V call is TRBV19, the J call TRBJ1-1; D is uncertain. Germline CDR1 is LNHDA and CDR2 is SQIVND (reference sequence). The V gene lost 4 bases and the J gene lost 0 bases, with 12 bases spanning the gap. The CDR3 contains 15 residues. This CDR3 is CASSNGRGMNTEAFF. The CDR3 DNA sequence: TGTGCCAGTAGTAATGGCCGGGGTATGAACACTGAAGCTTTCTTT.

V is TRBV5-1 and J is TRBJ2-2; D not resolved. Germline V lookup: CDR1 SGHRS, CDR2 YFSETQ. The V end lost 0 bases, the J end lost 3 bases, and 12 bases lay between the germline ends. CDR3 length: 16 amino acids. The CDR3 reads CASSLGAAGYTGELFF. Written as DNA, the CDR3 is TGCGCCAGCAGCTTGGGGGCAGCCGGATACACCGGGGAGCTGTTTTTT.

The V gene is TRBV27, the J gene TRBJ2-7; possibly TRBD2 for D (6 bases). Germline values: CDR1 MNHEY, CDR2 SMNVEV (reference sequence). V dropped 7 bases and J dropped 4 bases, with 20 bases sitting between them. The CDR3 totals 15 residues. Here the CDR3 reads CASTRFQDYRYEQYF. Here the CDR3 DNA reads TGTGCCAGCACCCGATTCCAGGACTACCGGTACGAGCAGTACTTC.

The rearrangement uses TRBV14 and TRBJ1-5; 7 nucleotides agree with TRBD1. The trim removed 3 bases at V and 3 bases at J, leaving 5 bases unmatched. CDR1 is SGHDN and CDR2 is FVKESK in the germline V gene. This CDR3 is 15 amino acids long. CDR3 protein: CASSHQGQNNQPQHF. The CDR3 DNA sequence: TGTGCCAGCAGCCACCAGGGACAGAACAATCAGCCCCAGCATTTT.

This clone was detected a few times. The CDR3 bases are TGCGCCAGCAGCCAAGAAGGGGCGGTGTGGAACCTCTCTGGAAACACCATATATTTT. This codes for CASSQEGAVWNLSGNTIYF. This sequence joins TRBV4-1 and TRBJ1-3, with D perhaps TRBD1 (5 bases). Germline CDR1 reads MGHRA; CDR2 reads YSYEKL. Trimming stripped 0 bases from V and 0 bases from J, with 18 bases between. The CDR3 has 19 residues.

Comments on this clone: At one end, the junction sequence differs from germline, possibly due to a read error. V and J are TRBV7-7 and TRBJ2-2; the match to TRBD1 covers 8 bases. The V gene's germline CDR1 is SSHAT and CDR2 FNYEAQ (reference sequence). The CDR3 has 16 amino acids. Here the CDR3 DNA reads TGTGCTAGCAGCAAGAACAGGACAGGGCGGACCGGGGAGCTGTTTTTT. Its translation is CASSKNRTGRTGELFF.

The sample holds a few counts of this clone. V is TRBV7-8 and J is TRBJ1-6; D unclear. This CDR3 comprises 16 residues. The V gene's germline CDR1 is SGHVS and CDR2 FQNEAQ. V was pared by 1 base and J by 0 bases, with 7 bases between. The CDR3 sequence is CASSLVRSSYNSPLHF. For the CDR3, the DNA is TGTGCCAGCAGCTTAGTTCGGAGCTCCTATAATTCACCCCTCCACTTT.

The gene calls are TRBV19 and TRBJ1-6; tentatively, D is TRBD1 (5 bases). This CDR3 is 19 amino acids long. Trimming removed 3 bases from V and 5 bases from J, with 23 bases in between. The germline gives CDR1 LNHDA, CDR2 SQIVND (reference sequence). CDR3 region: CASSMWGGQPGEDNSPLHF. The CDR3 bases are TGTGCCAGTAGTATGTGGGGGGGTCAGCCGGGAGAAGATAATTCACCCCTCCACTTT.

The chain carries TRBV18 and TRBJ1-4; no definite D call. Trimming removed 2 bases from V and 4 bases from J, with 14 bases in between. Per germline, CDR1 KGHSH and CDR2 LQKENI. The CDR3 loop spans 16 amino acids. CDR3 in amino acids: CASSPIVPPFNEKLFF. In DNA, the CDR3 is TGTGCCAGCTCACCAATAGTCCCTCCCTTTAATGAAAAACTGTTTTTT.

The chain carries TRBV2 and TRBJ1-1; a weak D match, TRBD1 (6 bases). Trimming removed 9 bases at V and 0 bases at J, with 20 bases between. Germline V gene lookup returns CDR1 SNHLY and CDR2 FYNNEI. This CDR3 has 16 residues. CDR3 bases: TGTGCCAGAGCCCACAGGGATCTTTCTATGAACACTGAAGCTTTCTTT. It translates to CARAHRDLSMNTEAFF.

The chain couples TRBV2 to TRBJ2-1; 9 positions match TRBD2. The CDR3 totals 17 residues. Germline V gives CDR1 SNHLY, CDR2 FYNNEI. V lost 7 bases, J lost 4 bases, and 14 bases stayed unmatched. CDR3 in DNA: TGTGCCAGCAAAGGTGCAAGGCGGGGGGGCCCTTACAATGAGCAGTTCTTC. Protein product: CASKGARRGGPYNEQFF.

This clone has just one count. DNA for the CDR3: TGTGCCAGCAGCCACCGACCCGGGACTGAAGCTTTCTTT. It yields the protein CASSHRPGTEAFF. V is TRBV6-5 and J is TRBJ1-1, with no clear D. Germline loops: CDR1 MNHEY, CDR2 SVGAGI. There are 13 residues in the CDR3. Trimming left V 6 bases short and J 5 bases short, with 13 bases between.

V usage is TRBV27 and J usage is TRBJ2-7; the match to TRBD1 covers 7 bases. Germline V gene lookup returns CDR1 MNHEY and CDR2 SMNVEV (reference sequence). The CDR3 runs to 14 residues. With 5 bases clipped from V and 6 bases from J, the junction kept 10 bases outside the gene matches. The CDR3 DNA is TGTGCCAGCAGTCCGCAGACAGGGTCGGGCGAGCAGTACTTC. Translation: CASSPQTGSGEQYF.

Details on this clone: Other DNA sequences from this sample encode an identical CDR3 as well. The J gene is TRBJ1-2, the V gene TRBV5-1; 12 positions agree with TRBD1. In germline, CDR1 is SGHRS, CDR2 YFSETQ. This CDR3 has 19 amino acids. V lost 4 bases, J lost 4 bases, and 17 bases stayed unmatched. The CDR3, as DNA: TGCGCCAGCAGCACGGCGGACGGGACAGGGGGCTTTTCCTTCTATGGCTACACCTTC. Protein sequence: CASSTADGTGGFSFYGYTF.

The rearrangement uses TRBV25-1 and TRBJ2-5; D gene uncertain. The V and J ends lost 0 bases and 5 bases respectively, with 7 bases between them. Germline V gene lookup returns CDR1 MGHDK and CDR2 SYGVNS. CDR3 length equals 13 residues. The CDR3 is CASSEYGSETQYF. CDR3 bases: TGTGCCAGCAGTGAATATGGCTCCGAGACCCAGTACTTC.

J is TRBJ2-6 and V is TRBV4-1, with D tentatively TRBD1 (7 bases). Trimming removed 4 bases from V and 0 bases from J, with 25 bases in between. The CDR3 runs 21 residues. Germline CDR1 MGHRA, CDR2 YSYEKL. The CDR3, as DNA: TGCGCCAGCAGCCTCCTGCAGGGGGGCTCTACCTCTCTCTCTGGGGCCAACGTCCTGACTTTC. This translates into CASSLLQGGSTSLSGANVLTF.

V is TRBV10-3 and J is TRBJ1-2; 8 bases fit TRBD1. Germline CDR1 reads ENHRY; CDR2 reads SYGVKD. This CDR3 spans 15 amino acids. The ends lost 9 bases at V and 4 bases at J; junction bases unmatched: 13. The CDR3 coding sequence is TGTGCCATAAAATCTTGGCAGGGGGCCGTCTATGGCTACACCTTC. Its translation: CAIKSWQGAVYGYTF.

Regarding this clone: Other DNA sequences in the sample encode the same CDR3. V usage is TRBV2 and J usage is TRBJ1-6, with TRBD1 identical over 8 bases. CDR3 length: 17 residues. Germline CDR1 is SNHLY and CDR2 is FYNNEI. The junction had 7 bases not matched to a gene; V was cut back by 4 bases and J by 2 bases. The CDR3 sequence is CASSAHRGSTYNSPLHF. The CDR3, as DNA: TGTGCCAGCAGTGCCCACAGGGGGTCAACCTATAATTCACCCCTCCACTTT.

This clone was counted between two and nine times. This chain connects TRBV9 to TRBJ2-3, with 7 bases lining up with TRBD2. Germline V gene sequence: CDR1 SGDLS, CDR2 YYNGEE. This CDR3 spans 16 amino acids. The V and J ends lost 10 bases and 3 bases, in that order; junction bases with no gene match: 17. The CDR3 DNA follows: TGTGCCTCTACTAATCCCGGCGGGGGAGCTACAGATACGCAGTATTTT. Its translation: CASTNPGGGATDTQYF. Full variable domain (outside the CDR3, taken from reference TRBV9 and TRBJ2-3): DSGVTQTPKHLITATGQRVTLRCSPRSGDLSVYWYQQSLDQGLQFLIQYYNGEERAKGNILERFSAQQFPDLHSELNLSSLELGDSALYFCASTNPGGGATDTQYFGPGTRLTVL.

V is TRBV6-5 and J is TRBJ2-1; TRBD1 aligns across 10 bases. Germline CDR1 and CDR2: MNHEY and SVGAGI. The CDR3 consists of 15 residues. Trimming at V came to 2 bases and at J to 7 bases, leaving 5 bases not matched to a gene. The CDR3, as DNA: TGTGCCAGCAGTTACGAGGGACAGGGGTTGAATGAGCAGTTCTTC. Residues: CASSYEGQGLNEQFF.